What follows is one T cell receptor (beta chain) and its context. This sample was included in a study of blood T cell repertoires in COVID-19. Per germline, CDR1 SGHAT and CDR2 FQNNGV. V shed 1 base and J shed 3 bases, with 12 bases lying between them. This CDR3 is built from 15 residues. Using immunoSEQ multiplex PCR, the repertoire was profiled, and TCRdb retains in-frame clones only, with some absent. Of 200,000 to 300,000 clones listed, roughly 82% are singletons. The J gene is TRBJ1-1, the V gene TRBV11-2; D is unresolved. Sequenced sample: peripheral blood. This receptor was identified in a woman between 65 and 79 years old with acute or convalescent COVID-19. The CDR3: CASSLVISGDTEAFF. The CDR3 nucleotides read TGTGCCAGCAGCTTAGTGATATCGGGAGACACTGAAGCTTTCTTT.